This paragraph reports one T cell receptor (beta chain). Its antigen is not identified. The CDR3 totals 15 residues. Trimming took off 1 base at V and 3 bases at J, with 10 bases between the two ends. The data are from a study of T cell repertoires in cytomegalovirus infection. Study observations and caveats: Clonotypes of TCR beta that were HLA-C-restricted and CMV-specific dominated the ex vivo response. Carriers of CMV plus the relevant HLA were identified by cumulative public TCR beta family frequency.

A single record per CDR3 protein comes from TCRdb applying MiXCR to the reads. The data hold around 340,000 distinct CDR3 sequences, with about 27% observed a single time. The genes are TRBV12-3 or TRBV12-4 and TRBJ1-5; D ambiguous. This receptor was taken from a human donor in good health (CMV status not recorded). Some clones in this sample may be carry-over from other donors' samples. Sequenced material: cultured PBMCs, taken from culture after CMV antigen stimulation. CDR3 protein: CASSLGGSDNQPQHF. The CDR3 region has the DNA TGTGCCAGCAGTTTAGGGGGATCAGACAATCAGCCCCAGCATTTT.